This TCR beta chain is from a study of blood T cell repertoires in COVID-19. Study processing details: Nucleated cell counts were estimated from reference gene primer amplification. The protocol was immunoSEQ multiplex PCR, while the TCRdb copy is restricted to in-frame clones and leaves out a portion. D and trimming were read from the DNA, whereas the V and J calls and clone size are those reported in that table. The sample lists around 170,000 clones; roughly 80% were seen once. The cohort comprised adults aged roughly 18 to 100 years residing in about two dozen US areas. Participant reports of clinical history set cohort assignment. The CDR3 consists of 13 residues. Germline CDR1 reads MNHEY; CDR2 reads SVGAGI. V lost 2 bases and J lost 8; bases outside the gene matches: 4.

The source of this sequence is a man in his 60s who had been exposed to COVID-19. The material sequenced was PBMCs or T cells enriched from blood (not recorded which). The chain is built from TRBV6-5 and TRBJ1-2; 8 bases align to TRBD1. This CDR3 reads CASSYQGARGYTF. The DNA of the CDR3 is TGTGCCAGCAGTTACCAGGGGGCGCGAGGCTACACCTTC.